A selection of T cell receptor beta chains follows, all from one sample in a study of regulatory T cells in long-lasting Graves disease. MiXCR, applied by TCRdb to the multiplex PCR reads, yields one record per CDR3 protein. The table records hundreds of thousands of distinct CDR3 sequences, approximately 20% of them present only once. Sequencing was performed on peripheral blood mononuclear cells (PBMCs), taken at new diagnosis, from a patient treated with antithyroid drugs. These receptors originate from a female donor with Graves disease. The CDR3 runs from the conserved cysteine through the conserved F or W. Each record gives: CDR3 DNA, CDR3 protein, D gene, V gene, J gene, clone size. A D gene is named only where the DNA matches it firmly. Clone size is shown for a subset of rows, as once, few, many or a class of expanded clone.

TGTGCCAGCAGACAGGGGGCGGGGGTGAAAGATACGCAGTATTTT,CASRQGAGVKDTQYF,TRBD1,TRBV6-2/TRBV6-3,TRBJ2-3,NA
TGTGCCAGTAGTTTCCTCGCGGTTGGAGCTGAAGCTTTCTTT,CASSFLAVGAEAFF,NA,TRBV19,TRBJ1-1,NA
TGTGCCACTCCGGGATCCATGGGTGGCTACACCTTC,CATPGSMGGYTF,NA,TRBV28,TRBJ1-2,many
TGCAGTGCTAGTAGCCGGGAGGGCCGGTCCTACAATGAGCAGTACTTC,CSASSREGRSYNEQYF,TRBD2,TRBV20-1,TRBJ2-7,NA
TGTGCCAGCAGCCAAGACAGTGATTATGGCTACACCTTC,CASSQDSDYGYTF,NA,TRBV7-9,TRBJ1-2,many
TGTGCCAGCAGCCAAGTAGCAGGGAACTACGAGCAGTACTTC,CASSQVAGNYEQYF,NA,TRBV4-2,TRBJ2-7,many
TGTGCCAGCAGTTACCTCCCTTTTAATGAAAAACTGTTTTTT,CASSYLPFNEKLFF,NA,TRBV6-2/TRBV6-3,TRBJ1-4,few
TGTGCCAGCAGTTACGCTGAATCGGGACAAGGCTATGGCTACACCTTC,CASSYAESGQGYGYTF,NA,TRBV6-9,TRBJ1-2,few
TGTGCCAGCAGCTTGGAACTTACAGCTAACTATGGCTACACCTTC,CASSLELTANYGYTF,NA,TRBV5-8,TRBJ1-2,few
TGTGCCACCAGCAGAGATGAACAGCCCCAGCATTTT,CATSRDEQPQHF,NA,TRBV15,TRBJ1-5,many
TGTGCCAGCAGTGCCCAGGGGGAGCATAACAATGAGCAGTTCTTC,CASSAQGEHNNEQFF,TRBD1,TRBV6-4,TRBJ2-1,NA
TGTGCCAGCATTTCGGGACAGGGATACACCGGGGAGCTGTTTTTT,CASISGQGYTGELFF,TRBD1,TRBV6-1,TRBJ2-2,NA
TGTGCTAGTGGTTTAACTAGCGGGAGTATTTACAATGAGCAGTTCTTC,CASGLTSGSIYNEQFF,TRBD2,TRBV12-5,TRBJ2-1,many